This T cell receptor (beta chain) was sequenced for a study of T-cell reconstitution after alpha-beta-depleted transplantation in children. With 2 bases clipped from V and 6 bases from J, the junction kept 13 bases outside the gene matches. The CDR3 contains 17 residues. CDR1 is MNHEY and CDR2 is SVGAGI in the germline V gene. Unique molecular identifiers were used to barcode this TCRbeta library. TCRdb recomputed calls from the PCR reads with MiXCR, one row per CDR3 protein. The sample shows around 240,000 distinct CDR3 sequences, roughly a tenth of them seen only once. The receptor was isolated from a human donor who donated a stem cell graft to a child with SCID. The material sequenced was PBMCs from the stem cell graft donor, taken from the stem cell graft. The chain uses TRBV6-5 and TRBJ1-2; 9 bases are shared with TRBD1. CDR3 bases: TGTGCCAGCAGTTACCGCATATGGGGACAGGGACGCGATGGCTACACCTTC. This gives the protein CASSYRIWGQGRDGYTF.